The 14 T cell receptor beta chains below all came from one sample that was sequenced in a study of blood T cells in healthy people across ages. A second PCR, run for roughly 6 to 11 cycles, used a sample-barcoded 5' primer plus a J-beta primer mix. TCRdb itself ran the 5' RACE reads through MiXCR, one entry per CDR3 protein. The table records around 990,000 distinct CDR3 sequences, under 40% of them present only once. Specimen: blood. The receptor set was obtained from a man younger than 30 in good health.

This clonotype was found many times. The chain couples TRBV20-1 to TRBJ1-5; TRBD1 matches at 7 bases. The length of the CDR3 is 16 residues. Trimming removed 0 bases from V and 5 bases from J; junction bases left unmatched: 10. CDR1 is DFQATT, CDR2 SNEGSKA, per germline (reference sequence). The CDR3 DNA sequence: TGCAGTGCTAGAGAAGCCGGGACAGAGTTTTATCAGCCCCAGCATTTT. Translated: CSAREAGTEFYQPQHF.

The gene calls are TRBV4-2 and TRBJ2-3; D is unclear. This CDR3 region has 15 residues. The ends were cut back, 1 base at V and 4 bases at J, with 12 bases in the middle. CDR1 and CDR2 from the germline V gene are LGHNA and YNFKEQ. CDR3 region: CASSQGRVVADTQYF. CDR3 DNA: TGTGCCAGCAGCCAAGGGAGAGTGGTGGCAGATACGCAGTATTTT.

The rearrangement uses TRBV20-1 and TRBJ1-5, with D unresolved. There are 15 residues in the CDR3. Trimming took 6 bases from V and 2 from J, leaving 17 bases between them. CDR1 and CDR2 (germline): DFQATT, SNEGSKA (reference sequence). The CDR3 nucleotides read TGCAGTGCCTCCTCGACGGGGTCGGGCAATCAGCCCCAGCATTTT. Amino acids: CSASSTGSGNQPQHF.

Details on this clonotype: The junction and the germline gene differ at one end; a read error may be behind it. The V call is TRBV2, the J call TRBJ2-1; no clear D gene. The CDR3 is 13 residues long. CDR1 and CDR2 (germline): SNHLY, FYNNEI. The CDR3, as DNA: TGTGCCAGCAGCGGTTACTCCTACAATGAGCAGTTCTTT. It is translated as CASSGYSYNEQFF.

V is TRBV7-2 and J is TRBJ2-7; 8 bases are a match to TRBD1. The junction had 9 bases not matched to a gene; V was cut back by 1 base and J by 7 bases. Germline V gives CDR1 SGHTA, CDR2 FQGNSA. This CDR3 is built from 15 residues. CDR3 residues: CASSLEGRGPREQYF. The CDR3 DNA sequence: TGTGCCAGCAGCTTAGAGGGCAGGGGGCCGAGAGAGCAGTACTTC.

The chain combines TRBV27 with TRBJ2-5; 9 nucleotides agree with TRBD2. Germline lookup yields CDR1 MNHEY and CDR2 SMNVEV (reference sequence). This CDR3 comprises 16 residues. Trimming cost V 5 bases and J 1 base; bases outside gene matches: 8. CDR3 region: CASSPSSGDFQETQYF. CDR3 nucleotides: TGTGCCAGCAGTCCCTCTAGCGGGGACTTCCAAGAGACCCAGTACTTC.

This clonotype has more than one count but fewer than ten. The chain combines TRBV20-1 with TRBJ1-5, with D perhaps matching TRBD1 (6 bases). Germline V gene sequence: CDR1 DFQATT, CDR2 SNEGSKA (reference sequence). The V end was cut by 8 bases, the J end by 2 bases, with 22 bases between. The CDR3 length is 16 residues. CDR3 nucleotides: TGCAGTTCGGGGGCTGGGTGGGGGTCGGGCAATCAGCCCCAGCATTTT. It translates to CSSGAGWGSGNQPQHF.

CDR3 in amino acids: CASSDGQGIYEQYF. The CDR3 DNA sequence: TGTGCCAGCAGTGACGGACAGGGTATCTACGAGCAGTACTTC. The rearrangement joins TRBV6-6 to TRBJ2-7; TRBD1 aligns across 8 bases. Looked up from germline, CDR1 is MNHNY and CDR2 is SVGAGI (reference sequence). CDR3 size: 14 residues. V shed 5 bases, J shed 3 bases, and the junction held 6 bases outside the gene matches.

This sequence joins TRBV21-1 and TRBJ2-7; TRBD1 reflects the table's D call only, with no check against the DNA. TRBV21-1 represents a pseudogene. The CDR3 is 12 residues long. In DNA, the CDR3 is TGTGCCAGCATCCCCCGAGGCTACGAGCAGTACTTC. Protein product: CASIPRGYEQYF.

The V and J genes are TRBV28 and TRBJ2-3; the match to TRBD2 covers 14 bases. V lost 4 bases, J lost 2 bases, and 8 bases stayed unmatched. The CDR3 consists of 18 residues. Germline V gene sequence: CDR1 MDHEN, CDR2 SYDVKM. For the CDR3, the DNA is TGTGCCAGCAGTTCGGGACTAGCGGGGGTAACTAACACAGATACGCAGTATTTT. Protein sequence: CASSSGLAGVTNTDTQYF. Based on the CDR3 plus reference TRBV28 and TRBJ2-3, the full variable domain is DVKVTQSSRYLVKRTGEKVFLECVQDMDHENMFWYRQDPGLGLRLIYFSYDVKMKEKGDIPEGYSVSREKKERFSLILESASTNQTSMYLCASSSGLAGVTNTDTQYFGPGTRLTVL.

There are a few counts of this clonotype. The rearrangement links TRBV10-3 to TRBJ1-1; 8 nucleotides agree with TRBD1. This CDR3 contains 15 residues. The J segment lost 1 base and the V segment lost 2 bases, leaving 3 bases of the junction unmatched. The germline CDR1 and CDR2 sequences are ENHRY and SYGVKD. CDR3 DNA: TGTGCCATCAGTGAGGGGGGACAGGCGAACACTGAAGCTTTCTTT. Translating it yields CAISEGGQANTEAFF.

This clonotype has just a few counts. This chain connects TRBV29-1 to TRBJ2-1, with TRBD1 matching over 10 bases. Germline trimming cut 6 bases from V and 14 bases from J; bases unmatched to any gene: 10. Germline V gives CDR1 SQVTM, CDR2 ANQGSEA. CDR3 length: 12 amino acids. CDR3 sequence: CSVARGQGEKFF. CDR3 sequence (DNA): TGCAGCGTGGCCCGAGGACAGGGGGAAAAGTTCTTC.

The CDR3 spells CASSPMPATSGDEQFF. CDR3 nucleotides: TGCGCCAGCAGCCCCATGCCAGCGACTAGTGGCGATGAGCAGTTCTTC. The chain employs TRBV4-3 and TRBJ2-1; D is perhaps TRBD2 (6 bases). V shed 4 bases and J shed 8 bases, with 21 bases lying between them. The CDR3 loop spans 16 amino acids. The V gene's germline CDR1 is LGHNA and CDR2 YSLEER.

CDR3 amino acids: CASSHTGGGEAFF. CDR3 bases: TGTGCCAGCAGCCATACAGGGGGCGGTGAAGCTTTCTTT. The V and J genes are TRBV4-2 and TRBJ1-1; the match to TRBD1 covers 9 bases. The CDR3 contains 13 residues. CDR1 is LGHNA and CDR2 is YNFKEQ in the germline V gene. After removal of 3 bases from V and 7 bases from J, the junction contained 3 bases not matched to a gene.